The clone carrying this T cell receptor (beta chain) has a handful of counts. Antigen: not known. This specimen comes from a study of cytomegalovirus exposure and HLA in healthy donors. There are 15 residues in the CDR3. Germline V CDR1 and CDR2: SGDLS, YYNGEE. V shed 4 bases and J 3 bases; nucleotides not matched to a gene: 6. The study, taken as a whole, reports: Later genetic work tied a missense DCLRE1C variant to beta-chain V and J trimming. For most TCR sequences rarity was the rule, although some public TCRs occurred in many donors. Differences between HLA loci emerged in a later analysis of TCR association rates, with DRB1 most and HLA-C fewest.

PCR primers comprised 60 Vbeta and 13 Jbeta primers. TCRdb's copy holds only in-frame clones and misses some; the assay was immunoSEQ multiplex PCR. The data contain approximately 260,000 clones, 70% to 90% of them seen just once; the ten biggest clones take up approximately 2%. The clonotype was recovered from a woman in her forties in good health and CMV-seropositive. The chain couples TRBV9 to TRBJ1-4; 7 bases line up with TRBD1. The specimen was PBMCs. CDR3 nucleotide sequence: TGTGCCAGCAGCCCGACAGGGTTGGCTAATGAAAAACTGTTTTTT. Its translation is CASSPTGLANEKLFF.